This T cell receptor (beta chain) came from a study of PD-L1 blockade in urothelial cancer. Study-level background: Patients had undergone 0 to 3 prior chemotherapy regimens. Specimens of blood held a median count of roughly 150,000 T cells.

Time point in this sample: pretreatment peripheral blood. Germline-derived CDR1 and CDR2 are SGHRS and YFSETQ. CDR3 length: 15 residues. The ends lost 0 bases at V and 7 bases at J; junction bases unmatched: 6. This clone was counted once. Assay used: immunoSEQ multiplex PCR; TCRdb lists only in-frame clones, some missing. The repertoire has approximately 90,000 clones, less than 90% of them found once; the top ten carry around 1.9%. Here the sequenced sample was PBMCs, taken around atezolizumab (anti-PD-L1) treatment. The rearrangement joins TRBV5-1 to TRBJ1-2; 10 bases agree with TRBD1. The clonotype comes from a man in his 60s with urothelial cancer. CDR3: CASSLDVTGGFGYTF. The CDR3 nucleotides are TGCGCCAGCAGCTTGGACGTGACAGGGGGCTTTGGCTACACCTTC.